This T cell receptor (beta chain) originates from a study of monozygotic twins with inflammatory bowel disease. The CDR3 covers 14 residues. Germline loops: CDR1 MNHNS, CDR2 SASEGT. TCRdb reprocessed the 5' RACE reads and stores each CDR3 protein as one record, lacking DNA. The clone table shows around 450,000 distinct CDR3 sequences, with the ten largest holding roughly 2.2%. Sequenced: blood. This chain uses TRBV6-1 with TRBJ1-4; there is no DNA to check the TCRdb D call of TRBD1. The sequence derives from a human donor with ulcerative colitis or Crohn's disease, or a healthy co-twin of an affected twin (not recorded which). This CDR3 reads CASSGTGGSEKLFF.